The next 8 T cell receptor beta chains were all read from a single sample in a study of Graves' ophthalmopathy and Graves' hyperthyroidism. RNA transcripts were the source from which TCR beta CDR3 regions were amplified. HTBI-primed first-round RT-PCR preceded second-round multiplex PCR. A single record per CDR3 protein comes from TCRdb applying MiXCR to the multiplex PCR reads. The sample records approximately 1.2 million distinct CDR3 sequences, roughly two fifths being singletons. The source material was peripheral blood or thyroid tissue (not recorded which). Every receptor here comes from an adult man with Graves' hyperthyroidism.

This clonotype was observed a few times. The rearrangement joins TRBV19 to TRBJ1-1; a weak D match, TRBD1 (5 bases). The V end was cut by 5 bases, the J end by 5 bases, with 18 bases between. The CDR3 spans 15 residues. Germline CDR1 is LNHDA and CDR2 is SQIVND (reference sequence). CDR3 bases: TGTGCCAGTAGTGTACCCCAGGGTGGTCGGACTGAAGCTTTCTTT. It yields the protein CASSVPQGGRTEAFF.

A few counts support this clonotype. V usage is TRBV2 and J usage is TRBJ1-2; tentative D call: TRBD1 (5 bases). CDR3 length equals 13 residues. Germline assignment: CDR1 SNHLY and CDR2 FYNNEI. V lost 8 bases and J 3 bases, leaving 13 bases between the germline ends. The CDR3 region has the DNA TGTGCCAGCGCCCGGGGGATCGACTATGGCTACACCTTC. Its translation is CASARGIDYGYTF. The complete variable domain, with remaining parts taken from reference TRBV2 and TRBJ1-2, reads EPEVTQTPSHQVTQMGQEVILRCVPISNHLYFYWYRQILGQKVEFLVSFYNNEISEKSEIFDDQFSVERPDGSNFTLKIRSTKLEDSAMYFCASARGIDYGYTFGSGTRLTVV.

The chain links TRBV7-2 to TRBJ1-2; TRBD1 aligns across 7 bases. This CDR3 region has 16 residues. Germline CDR1 and CDR2: SGHTA and FQGNSA. The J segment lost 0 bases and the V segment lost 5 bases, leaving 9 bases of the junction unmatched. This CDR3 reads CASSIDRDAANYGYTF. The CDR3 nucleotides are TGTGCCAGCAGCATCGACAGGGACGCAGCTAACTATGGCTACACCTTC.

The chain links TRBV12-3 or TRBV12-4 to TRBJ1-2; D might be TRBD1 (6 bases). This CDR3 has 13 amino acids. V was trimmed by 5 bases and J by 8 bases, leaving 15 bases between them. The CDR3 DNA reads as TGTGCCAGCAGTGCCCTCAGGGGAGTCGGCTACACCTTC. Its translation: CASSALRGVGYTF.

The chain couples TRBV7-9 to TRBJ2-7, with 10 bases matching TRBD1. The V gene's germline CDR1 is SEHNR and CDR2 FQNEAQ (reference sequence). The junction had 12 bases not matched to a gene; V was cut back by 5 bases and J by 5 bases. The length of the CDR3 is 16 residues. The CDR3 coding sequence is TGTGCCAGCAGCCCCCCCGGGACAGGGGCCTCGGACGAGCAGTACTTC. This encodes CASSPPGTGASDEQYF.

The sample holds a few counts of this clonotype. The chain uses TRBV6-1 and TRBJ1-5, with D possibly being TRBD1 (5 bases). CDR3 length equals 15 residues. Trimming removed 5 bases from V and 2 bases from J, with 13 bases in between. Germline CDR1 is MNHNS and CDR2 is SASEGT. CDR3 residues: CASSKSQGGNQPQHF. CDR3 in DNA: TGTGCCAGCAGTAAAAGTCAGGGTGGCAATCAGCCCCAGCATTTT.

The chain combines TRBV2 with TRBJ2-7, with D possibly TRBD1 on 5 matching bases. Per the germline V gene, CDR1 is SNHLY and CDR2 is FYNNEI. V was trimmed by 8 bases and J by 0 bases, leaving 14 bases between them. The CDR3 spans 14 residues. CDR3 residues: CASHGQGNSYEQYF. CDR3 DNA: TGTGCCAGCCACGGGCAGGGCAACTCCTACGAGCAGTACTTC.

The chain couples TRBV6-1 to TRBJ2-5; D not resolved. The ends were cut back, 1 base at V and 3 bases at J, with 9 bases in the middle. There are 14 residues in the CDR3. Germline V gene data show CDR1 as MNHNS and CDR2 as SASEGT. The CDR3 DNA reads as TGTGCCAGCAGTGAAGACAGTTTTGAAGAGACCCAGTACTTC. It encodes CASSEDSFEETQYF.